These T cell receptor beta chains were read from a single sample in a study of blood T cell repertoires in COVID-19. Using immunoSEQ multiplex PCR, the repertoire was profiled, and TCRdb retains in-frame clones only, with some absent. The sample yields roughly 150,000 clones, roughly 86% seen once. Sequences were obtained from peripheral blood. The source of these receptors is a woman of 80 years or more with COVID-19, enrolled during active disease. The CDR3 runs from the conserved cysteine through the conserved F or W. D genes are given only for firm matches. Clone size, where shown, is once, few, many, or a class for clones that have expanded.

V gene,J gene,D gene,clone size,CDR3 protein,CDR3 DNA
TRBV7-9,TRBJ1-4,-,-,CASGGLGEKLFF,TGTGCCAGCGGGGGCCTCGGGGAAAAACTGTTTTTT
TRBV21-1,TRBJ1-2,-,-,CASSKAPIPNYGYTF,TGTGCCAGCAGCAAAGCCCCAATCCCAAACTATGGCTACACCTTC
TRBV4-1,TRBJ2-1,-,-,CASSQESRIGEQFF,TGCGCCAGCAGCCAAGAATCGCGAATCGGTGAGCAGTTCTTC
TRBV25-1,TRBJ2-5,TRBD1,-,CASSGGTGSPQETQYF,TGTGCCAGCAGTGGGGGGACAGGGTCCCCCCAAGAGACCCAGTACTTC
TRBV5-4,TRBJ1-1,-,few,CASSPRTENTEAFF,TGTGCCAGCAGCCCCCGGACAGAGAACACTGAAGCTTTCTTT
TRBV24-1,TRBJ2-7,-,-,CATSDTRASSYEQYF,TGTGCCACCAGTGATACCAGGGCCAGCTCCTACGAGCAGTACTTC
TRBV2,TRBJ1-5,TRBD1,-,CASRPQGDGNQPQHF,TGTGCCAGCAGACCTCAGGGGGATGGCAATCAGCCCCAGCATTTT
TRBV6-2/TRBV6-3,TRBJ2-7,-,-,CASSYSISAGANYEQYF,TGTGCCAGCAGTTACTCGATTTCGGCGGGGGCTAACTACGAGCAGTACTTC
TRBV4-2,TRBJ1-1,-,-,CASSQDMWQTMNTEAFF,TGTGCCAGCAGCCAAGATATGTGGCAGACAATGAACACTGAAGCTTTCTTT
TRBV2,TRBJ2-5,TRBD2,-,CASSGPSGRETQYF,TGTGCCAGCAGCGGCCCTAGCGGGAGAGAGACCCAGTACTTC
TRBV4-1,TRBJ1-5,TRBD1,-,CASSQLGQGSQPQHF,TGCGCCAGCAGCCAACTCGGACAGGGGAGTCAGCCCCAGCATTTT
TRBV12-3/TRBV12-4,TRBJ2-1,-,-,CASSLVRTGEQFF,TGTGCCAGCAGTTTAGTACGAACTGGTGAGCAGTTCTTC
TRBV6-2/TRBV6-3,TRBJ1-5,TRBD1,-,CASSPTGGADQPQHF,TGTGCCAGCAGTCCGACAGGGGGCGCAGATCAGCCCCAGCATTTT
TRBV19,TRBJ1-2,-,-,CASRQDSDGYTF,TGTGCCAGTAGGCAGGATTCGGATGGCTACACCTTC
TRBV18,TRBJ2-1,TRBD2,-,CASSLPPGTSRADEQFF,TGTGCCAGCTCACTGCCCCCCGGGACTAGCAGAGCGGATGAGCAGTTCTTC
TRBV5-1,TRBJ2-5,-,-,CASSLAKGMETQYF,TGCGCCAGCAGCTTGGCTAAGGGGATGGAGACCCAGTACTTC
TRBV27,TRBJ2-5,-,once,CASSPPPEALQETQYF,TGTGCCAGCAGTCCCCCCCCTGAGGCGCTCCAAGAGACCCAGTACTTC
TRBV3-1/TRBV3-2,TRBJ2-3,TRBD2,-,CASSQAGGTDTQYF,TGTGCCAGCAGCCAGGCGGGGGGCACAGATACGCAGTATTTT
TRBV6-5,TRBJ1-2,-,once,CASSYSSVYGYTF,TGTGCCAGCAGTTACTCTTCCGTTTATGGCTACACCTTC
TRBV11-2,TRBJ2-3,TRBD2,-,CASRPGLAGLILGTQYF,TGTGCCAGCAGGCCCGGACTAGCGGGCCTAATCTTGGGTACGCAGTATTTT
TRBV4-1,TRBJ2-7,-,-,CASSQRQEVINEQYF,TGCGCCAGCAGCCAACGACAGGAGGTTATAAACGAGCAGTACTTC
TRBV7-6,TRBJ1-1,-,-,CASSQRGGMNTEAFF,TGTGCCAGCAGCCAGCGGGGGGGGATGAACACTGAAGCTTTCTTT
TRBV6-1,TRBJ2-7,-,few,CASSEPRGTSATEQYF,TGTGCCAGCAGTGAGCCCAGGGGGACTTCTGCTACCGAGCAGTACTTC
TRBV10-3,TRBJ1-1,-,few,CAISESARGTEAFF,TGTGCCATCAGTGAGTCTGCCAGGGGAACTGAAGCTTTCTTT
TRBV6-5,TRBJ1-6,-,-,CASSYDPGSPLHF,TGTGCCAGCAGTTACGACCCAGGGTCGCCCCTCCACTTT
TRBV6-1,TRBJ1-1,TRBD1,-,CASSEYKGWTGEGGPVTEAFF,TGTGCCAGCAGTGAATATAAAGGGTGGACAGGGGAGGGAGGGCCGGTCACTGAAGCTTTCTTT
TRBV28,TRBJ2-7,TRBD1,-,CASTPDRRYEQYF,TGTGCCAGCACTCCGGACAGGAGGTACGAGCAGTACTTC
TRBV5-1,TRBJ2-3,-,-,CASSSRQVWTDTQYF,TGCGCCAGCAGCTCGAGACAGGTTTGGACAGATACGCAGTATTTT
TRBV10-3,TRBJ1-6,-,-,CAIRQEAHNSPLHF,TGTGCCATCAGGCAGGAAGCCCATAATTCACCCCTCCACTTT
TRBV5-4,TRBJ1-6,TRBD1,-,CASRGQGGNSPLHF,TGTGCCAGCAGAGGACAGGGCGGTAATTCACCCCTCCACTTT
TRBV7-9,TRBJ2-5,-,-,CASRRDIETQYF,TGTGCCAGCAGAAGGGACATCGAGACCCAGTACTTC
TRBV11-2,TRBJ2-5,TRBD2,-,CASSRGVGVETQYF,TGTGCCAGCAGCCGGGGGGTAGGGGTCGAGACCCAGTACTTC
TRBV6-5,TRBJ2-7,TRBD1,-,CASSYSKQGAFEQYF,TGTGCCAGCAGTTACTCGAAGCAGGGGGCTTTCGAGCAGTACTTC
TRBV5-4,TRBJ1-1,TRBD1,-,CASSKTGIGNTEAFF,TGTGCCAGCAGCAAGACAGGGATCGGGAACACTGAAGCTTTCTTT
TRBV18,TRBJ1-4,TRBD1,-,CASSPLGTDNEKLFF,TGTGCCAGCTCACCACTTGGGACAGATAATGAAAAACTGTTTTTT
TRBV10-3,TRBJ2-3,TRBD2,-,CATFSGSRTDTQYF,TGTGCCACATTTAGCGGGAGTCGAACAGATACGCAGTATTTT
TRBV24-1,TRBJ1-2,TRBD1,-,CATRGTGMYGYTF,TGTGCCACCAGGGGGACAGGGATGTATGGCTACACCTTC
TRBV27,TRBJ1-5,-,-,CASSFLYSNQPQHF,TGTGCCAGCAGTTTTCTCTATAGCAATCAGCCCCAGCATTTT
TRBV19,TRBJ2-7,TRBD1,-,CASSRTGSNPYEQYF,TGTGCCAGTAGTCGGACAGGGTCTAATCCCTACGAGCAGTACTTC